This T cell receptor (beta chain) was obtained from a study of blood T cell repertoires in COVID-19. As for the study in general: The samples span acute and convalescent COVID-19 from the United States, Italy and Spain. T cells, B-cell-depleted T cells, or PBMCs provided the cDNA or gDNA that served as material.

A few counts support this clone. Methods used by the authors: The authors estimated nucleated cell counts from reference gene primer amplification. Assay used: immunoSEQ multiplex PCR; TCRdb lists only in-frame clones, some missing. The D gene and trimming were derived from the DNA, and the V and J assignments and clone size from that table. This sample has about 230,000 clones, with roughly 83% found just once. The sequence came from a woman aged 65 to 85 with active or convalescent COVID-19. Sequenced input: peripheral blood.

CDR3 sequence (DNA): TGTGCCAGCTCATCCTCGGAGGGGAACACTGAAGCTTTCTTT. This gives the protein CASSSSEGNTEAFF. The V and J genes are TRBV18 and TRBJ1-1; D is unclear. Germline V gene data show CDR1 as KGHSH and CDR2 as LQKENI. Trimming shortened V by 5 bases and J by 1 base, and 11 bases separated the two germline ends. The length of the CDR3 is 14 residues. Supplemented by reference TRBV18 and TRBJ1-1, the full variable domain reads NAGVMQNPRHLVRRRGQEARLRCSPMKGHSHVYWYRQLPEEGLKFMVYLQKENIIDESGMPKERFSAEFPKEGPSILRIQQVVRGDSAAYFCASSSSEGNTEAFFGQGTRLTVV.